A selection of T cell receptor beta chains follows, all from one sample in a study of blood T cell repertoires in COVID-19. Only in-frame clones appear in the TCRdb table, and some are missing; sequencing was by immunoSEQ multiplex PCR. This table holds 95,000 to 150,000 clones, roughly 70% found once. The material sequenced was peripheral blood. The receptors stem from a human donor with acute or convalescent COVID-19. The donor label of this sample is uncertain. Both conserved end residues are trimmed from each CDR3. The size of a clone is reported for some rows only, either as once, few or many, or as a class for expanded clones.

abundance	v_gene	j_gene	CDR3aa
few	TRBV18	TRBJ1-5	ASSSRLADRGDQPQH
many	TRBV24-1	TRBJ2-1	ATSDLLGGEQF
.	TRBV6-6	TRBJ1-5	ASSYRRLDGNQPQH
.	TRBV10-3	TRBJ1-6	AISESSGNSPLH
few	TRBV5-1	TRBJ1-2	ASSSGQNYGYT
.	TRBV7-2	TRBJ1-6	ASSAQTHFNSPLH
.	TRBV7-8	TRBJ1-1	ASSSRGDTEAF
.	TRBV5-1	TRBJ1-2	ASSLRQGDYGYT
.	TRBV5-8	TRBJ1-5	ASSPGQGRGGNQPQH
once	TRBV6-6	TRBJ2-2	ASSVRGTGELF